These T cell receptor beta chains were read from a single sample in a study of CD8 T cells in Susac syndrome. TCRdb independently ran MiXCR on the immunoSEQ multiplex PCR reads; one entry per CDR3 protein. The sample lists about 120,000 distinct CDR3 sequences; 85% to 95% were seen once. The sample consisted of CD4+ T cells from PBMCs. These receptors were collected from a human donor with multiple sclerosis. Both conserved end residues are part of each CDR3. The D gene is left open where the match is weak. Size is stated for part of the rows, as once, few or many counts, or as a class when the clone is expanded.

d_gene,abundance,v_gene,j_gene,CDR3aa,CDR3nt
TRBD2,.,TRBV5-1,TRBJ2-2,CASSLAPSGGRNTGELFF,TGCGCCAGCAGCTTGGCCCCTAGCGGGGGCCGGAACACCGGGGAGCTGTTTTTT
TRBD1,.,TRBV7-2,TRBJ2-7,CASSLGGQGLYEQYF,TGTGCCAGCAGCTTAGGCGGACAGGGCCTCTACGAGCAGTACTTC
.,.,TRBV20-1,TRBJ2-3,CSGGRGEDTQYF,TGCAGTGGCGGTAGGGGCGAAGATACGCAGTATTTT
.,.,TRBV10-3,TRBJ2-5,CAISASIGETQYF,TGTGCCATCAGTGCGAGCATAGGAGAGACCCAGTACTTC
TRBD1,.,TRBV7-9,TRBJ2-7,CASSLESGGAYEQYF,TGTGCCAGCAGCTTAGAATCAGGGGGCGCCTACGAGCAGTACTTC
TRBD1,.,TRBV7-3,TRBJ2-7,CASSSHHRGDDRRIRYEQYF,TGTGCCAGCAGCTCACACCACAGGGGGGACGACAGGAGGATTCGCTACGAGCAGTACTTC
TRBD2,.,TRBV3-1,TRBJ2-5,CASSPLGGQETQYF,TGTGCCAGCAGCCCCCTCGGGGGGCAAGAGACCCAGTACTTC
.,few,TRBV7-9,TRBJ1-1,CASSLEANTEAFF,TGTGCCAGCAGCTTAGAGGCGAACACTGAAGCTTTCTTT
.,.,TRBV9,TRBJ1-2,CASSVTGTAYGYTF,TGTGCCAGCAGCGTTACCGGGACGGCATATGGCTACACCTTC
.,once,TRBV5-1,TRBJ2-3,CASSLEQGLDTQYF,TGCGCCAGCAGCTTGGAGCAGGGGCTGGATACGCAGTATTTT
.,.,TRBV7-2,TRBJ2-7,CASTLTPDRPPKEQYF,TGTGCCAGCACCCTAACCCCCGACAGGCCTCCGAAAGAGCAGTACTTC
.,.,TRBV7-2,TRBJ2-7,CASSLVVGGPYEQYF,TGTGCCAGCAGCTTAGTGGTCGGAGGACCCTACGAGCAGTACTTC
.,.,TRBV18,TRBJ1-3,CASSPQFRGQLENTIYF,TGTGCCAGCTCACCGCAGTTCCGAGGACAGCTAGAAAACACCATATATTTT
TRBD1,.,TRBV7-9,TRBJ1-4,CASSSRDRDNEKLFF,TGTGCCAGCAGCTCCCGGGACAGGGATAATGAAAAACTGTTTTTT
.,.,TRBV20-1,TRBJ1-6,CSARRWTNSPLHF,TGCAGTGCTAGAAGATGGACGAATTCACCCCTCCACTTT
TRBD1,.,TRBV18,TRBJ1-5,CASSPLTGGNQPQHF,TGTGCCAGCTCACCACTCACAGGGGGTAATCAGCCCCAGCATTTT
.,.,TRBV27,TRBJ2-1,CASSLWGHSQNEQFF,TGTGCCAGCAGTTTATGGGGCCACAGCCAAAATGAGCAGTTCTTC
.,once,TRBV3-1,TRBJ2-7,CASSPGASTYSYEQYF,TGTGCCAGCAGTCCCGGGGCTTCCACTTACTCCTACGAGCAGTACTTC
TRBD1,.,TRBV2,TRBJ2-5,CASSVRDRDMGTQYF,TGTGCCAGCAGTGTTCGGGACAGGGATATGGGGACCCAGTACTTC
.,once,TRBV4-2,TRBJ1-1,CASSLMEGMSGTEAFF,TGTGCCAGCAGCCTAATGGAAGGGATGAGTGGCACTGAAGCTTTCTTT
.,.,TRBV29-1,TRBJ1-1,CSVEDSGGTEAFF,TGCAGCGTTGAAGATTCCGGGGGGACTGAAGCTTTCTTT
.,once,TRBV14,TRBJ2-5,CASSQGPLGRKTQYF,TGTGCCAGCAGCCAAGGGCCGTTAGGGCGCAAGACCCAGTACTTC
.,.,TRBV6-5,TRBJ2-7,CASSYSLGESYEQYF,TGTGCCAGCAGTTACTCCCTTGGGGAATCCTACGAGCAGTACTTC
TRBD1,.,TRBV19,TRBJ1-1,CASSARQGGATEAFF,TGTGCCAGTAGTGCACGCCAGGGGGGAGCAACTGAAGCTTTCTTT
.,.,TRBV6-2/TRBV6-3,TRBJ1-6,CASSLSHSPLHF,TGTGCCAGCAGCCTGAGCCATTCACCCCTCCACTTT
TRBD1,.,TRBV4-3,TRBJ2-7,CASSQDPPNTGGEQYF,TGCGCCAGCAGCCAAGATCCCCCTAATACAGGGGGCGAGCAGTACTTC
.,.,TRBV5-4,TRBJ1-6,CASRGDGNSPLHF,TGTGCCAGCAGAGGGGACGGTAATTCACCCCTCCACTTT
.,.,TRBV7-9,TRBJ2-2,CASSFRAGNTGELFF,TGTGCCAGCAGCTTCCGAGCAGGCAACACCGGGGAGCTGTTTTTT
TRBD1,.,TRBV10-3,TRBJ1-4,CASTGERGEKLFF,TGTGCCTCCACAGGGGAAAGAGGGGAAAAACTGTTTTTT
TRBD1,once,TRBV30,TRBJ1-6,CAWIDRVSYNSPLHF,TGTGCCTGGATAGACAGGGTTTCCTATAATTCACCCCTCCACTTT
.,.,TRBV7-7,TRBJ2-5,CASSLWGFETQYF,TGTGCTAGCAGCTTATGGGGGTTCGAGACCCAGTACTTC
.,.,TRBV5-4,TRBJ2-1,CASSLGTGGRFNEQFF,TGTGCCAGCAGCCTAGGCACGGGGGGCCGATTTAATGAGCAGTTCTTC
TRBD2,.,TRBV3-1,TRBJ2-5,CASSQDGGLAGVQETQYF,TGTGCCAGCAGCCAAGACGGGGGACTAGCGGGGGTTCAAGAGACCCAGTACTTC
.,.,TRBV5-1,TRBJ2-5,CASSPDRNQETQYF,TGCGCCAGCAGCCCGGACAGAAACCAAGAGACCCAGTACTTC
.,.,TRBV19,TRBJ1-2,CASSIGGRSYGYTF,TGTGCCAGTAGTATAGGGGGACGGAGCTATGGCTACACCTTC
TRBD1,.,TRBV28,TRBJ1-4,CASSQTGASEKLFF,TGTGCCAGCAGTCAGACAGGGGCAAGTGAAAAACTGTTTTTT
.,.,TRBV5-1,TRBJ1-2,CASSLGIANYGYTF,TGCGCCAGCAGCTTAGGAATAGCTAACTATGGCTACACCTTC
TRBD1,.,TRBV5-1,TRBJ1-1,CASSSGQPMNTEAFF,TGCGCCAGCAGCTCGGGACAGCCCATGAACACTGAAGCTTTCTTT
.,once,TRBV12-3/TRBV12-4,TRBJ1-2,CASSPTPLGPYGYTF,TGTGCCAGCAGCCCTACGCCTCTGGGCCCCTATGGCTACACCTTC
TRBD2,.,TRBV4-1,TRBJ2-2,CASSQGPSGSYTGELFF,TGCGCCAGCAGCCAAGGACCTAGCGGGAGCTACACCGGGGAGCTGTTTTTT
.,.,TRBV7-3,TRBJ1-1,CASSLAGGEAFF,TGTGCCAGCAGCCTTGCGGGGGGGGAAGCTTTCTTT
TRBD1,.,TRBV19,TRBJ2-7,CASSTNRGLEQYF,TGTGCCAGTAGTACCAACAGGGGGCTCGAGCAGTACTTC
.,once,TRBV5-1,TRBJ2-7,CASSYEGPYEQYF,TGCGCCAGCAGTTATGAGGGGCCCTACGAGCAGTACTTC
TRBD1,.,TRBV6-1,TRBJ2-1,CASMNPDRAYNEQFF,TGTGCCAGCATGAACCCGGACAGGGCCTACAATGAGCAGTTCTTC
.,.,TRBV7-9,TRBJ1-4,CASSPPLGGNEKLFF,TGTGCCAGCAGCCCCCCCCTGGGGGGTAATGAAAAACTGTTTTTT
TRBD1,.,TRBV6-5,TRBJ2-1,CASSYPGGSYNEQFF,TGTGCCAGCAGTTACCCAGGGGGCTCCTACAATGAGCAGTTCTTC
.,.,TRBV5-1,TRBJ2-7,CASSLEGGSFHEQYF,TGCGCCAGCAGCTTGGAGGGAGGAAGTTTCCACGAGCAGTACTTC
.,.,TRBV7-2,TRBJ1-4,CASSREWGTEKLFF,TGTGCCAGCAGTAGAGAGTGGGGGACTGAAAAACTGTTTTTT
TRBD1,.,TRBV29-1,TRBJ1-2,CSVGDRGQLYGYTF,TGCAGCGTGGGAGACAGGGGGCAACTCTATGGCTACACCTTC
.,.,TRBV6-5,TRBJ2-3,CASSYAGATDTQYF,TGTGCCAGCAGTTATGCGGGGGCCACAGATACGCAGTATTTT
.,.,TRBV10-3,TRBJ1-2,CAISESRGRYGYTF,TGTGCCATCAGTGAGTCGAGGGGAAGGTATGGCTACACCTTC
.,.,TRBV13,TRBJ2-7,CASSPGAEYVEQYF,TGTGCCAGCTCACCAGGGGCGGAGTACGTGGAGCAGTACTTC
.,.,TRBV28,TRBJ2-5,CASSWGGSEETQYF,TGTGCCAGCAGTTGGGGGGGCAGCGAAGAGACCCAGTACTTC
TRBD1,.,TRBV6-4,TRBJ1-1,CASSAGQGDTEAFF,TGTGCCAGCAGTGCCGGACAGGGGGACACTGAAGCTTTCTTT
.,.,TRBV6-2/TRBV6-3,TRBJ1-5,CASMIPGGNQPQHF,TGTGCCAGTATGATCCCAGGGGGCAATCAGCCCCAGCATTTT
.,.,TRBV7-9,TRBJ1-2,CASSQGGAGIGYGYTF,TGTGCCAGCAGCCAGGGCGGAGCGGGCATAGGCTATGGCTACACCTTC
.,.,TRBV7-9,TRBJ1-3,CASSLDQGGNTIYF,TGTGCCAGCAGCTTAGACCAGGGAGGAAACACCATATATTTT